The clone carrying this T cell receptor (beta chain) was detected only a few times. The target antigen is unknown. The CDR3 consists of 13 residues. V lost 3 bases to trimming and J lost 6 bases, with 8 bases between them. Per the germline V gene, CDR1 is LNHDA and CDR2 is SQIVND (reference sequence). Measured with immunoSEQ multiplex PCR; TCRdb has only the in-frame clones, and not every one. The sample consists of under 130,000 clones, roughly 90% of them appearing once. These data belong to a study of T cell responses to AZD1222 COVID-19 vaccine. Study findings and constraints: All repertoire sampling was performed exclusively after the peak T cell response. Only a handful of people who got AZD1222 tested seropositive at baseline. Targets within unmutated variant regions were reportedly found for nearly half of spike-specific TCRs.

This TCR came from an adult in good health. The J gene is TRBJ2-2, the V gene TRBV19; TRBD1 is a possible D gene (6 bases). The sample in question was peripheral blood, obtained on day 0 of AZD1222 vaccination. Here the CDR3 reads CASSMHRAGELFF. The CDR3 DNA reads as TGTGCCAGTAGTATGCACAGGGCCGGGGAGCTGTTTTTT.